This T cell receptor (beta chain) was found in a study of OX40 agonist ivuxolimab in advanced cancers. About the research overall: An anti-OX40 (CD134) antibody with agonistic activity, ivuxolimab, was administered to patients. Patients in dose escalation had liver, melanoma, kidney or head and neck cancers. Ivuxolimab was administered intravenously to patients at 0.01 to 10 mg/kg every 2 weeks. Notes on the study in general: CD8+ T cells averaged more expanded clones than CD4+.

Assay used: immunoSEQ multiplex PCR; TCRdb lists only in-frame clones, some missing. This sample yields tens of thousands of clones, of which about 84% are seen a single time; about a tenth belongs to the top ten. For this clone: What it binds is not known.

The CDR3 is made up of 16 amino acids. CDR1 and CDR2 (germline): MGHRA, YSYEKL. Trimming removed 7 bases from V and 3 bases from J; junction bases left unmatched: 8. The sequences come from CD4+ or CD8+ T cells sorted from blood, collected in a trial of the OX40 agonist ivuxolimab. The rearrangement joins TRBV4-1 to TRBJ2-1, with TRBD2 identical over 11 bases. This TCR was sampled from an adult with an advanced solid tumor such as melanoma, head and neck, liver or kidney cancer. In nucleotides, the CDR3 is TGCGCCAGCACCCCCCTAGCGGGGGGCCGCTACAATGAGCAGTTCTTC. This codes for CASTPLAGGRYNEQFF.